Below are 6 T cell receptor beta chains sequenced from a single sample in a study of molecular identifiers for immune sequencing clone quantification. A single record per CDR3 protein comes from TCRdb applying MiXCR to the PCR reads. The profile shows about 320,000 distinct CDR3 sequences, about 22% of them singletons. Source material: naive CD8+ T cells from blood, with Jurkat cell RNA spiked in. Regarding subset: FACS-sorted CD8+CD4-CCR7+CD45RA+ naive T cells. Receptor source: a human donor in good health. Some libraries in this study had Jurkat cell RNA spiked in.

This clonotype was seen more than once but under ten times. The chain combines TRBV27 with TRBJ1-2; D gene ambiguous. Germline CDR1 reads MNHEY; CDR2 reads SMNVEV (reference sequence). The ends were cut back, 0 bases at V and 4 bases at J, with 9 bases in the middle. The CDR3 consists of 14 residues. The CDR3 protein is CASSLSWPAYGYTF. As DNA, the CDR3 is TGTGCCAGCAGTTTATCATGGCCGGCCTATGGCTACACCTTC.

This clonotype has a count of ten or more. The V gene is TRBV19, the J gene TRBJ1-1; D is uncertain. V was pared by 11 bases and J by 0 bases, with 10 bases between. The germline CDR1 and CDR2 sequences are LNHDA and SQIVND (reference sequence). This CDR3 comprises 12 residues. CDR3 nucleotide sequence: TGTGCCTGCGCCCAGATGAACACTGAAGCTTTCTTT. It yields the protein CACAQMNTEAFF.

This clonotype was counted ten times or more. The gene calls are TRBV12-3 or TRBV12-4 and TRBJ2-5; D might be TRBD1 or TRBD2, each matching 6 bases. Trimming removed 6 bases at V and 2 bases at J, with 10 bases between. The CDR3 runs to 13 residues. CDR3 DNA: TGTGCCAGCAGCGGAGGGGGTCAAGAGACCCAGTACTTC. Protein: CASSGGGQETQYF.

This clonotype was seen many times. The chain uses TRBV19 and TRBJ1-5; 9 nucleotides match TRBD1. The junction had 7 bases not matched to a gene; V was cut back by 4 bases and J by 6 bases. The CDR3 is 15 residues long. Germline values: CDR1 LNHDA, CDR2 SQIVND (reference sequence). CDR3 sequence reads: CASSTGQGGSQPQHF. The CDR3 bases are TGTGCCAGTAGTACGGGACAGGGCGGGAGTCAGCCCCAGCATTTT. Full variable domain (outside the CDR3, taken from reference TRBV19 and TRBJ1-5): DGGITQSPKYLFRKEGQNVTLSCEQNLNHDAMYWYRQDPGQGLRLIYYSQIVNDFQKGDIAEGYSVSREKKESFPLTVTSAQKNPTAFYLCASSTGQGGSQPQHFGDGTRLSIL.

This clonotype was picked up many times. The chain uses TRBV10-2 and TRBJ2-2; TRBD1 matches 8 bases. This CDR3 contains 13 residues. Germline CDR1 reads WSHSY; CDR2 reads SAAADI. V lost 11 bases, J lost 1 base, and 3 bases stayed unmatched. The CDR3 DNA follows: TGCGCCGGTACAGGGGGGAACACCGGGGAGCTGTTTTTT. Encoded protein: CAGTGGNTGELFF.

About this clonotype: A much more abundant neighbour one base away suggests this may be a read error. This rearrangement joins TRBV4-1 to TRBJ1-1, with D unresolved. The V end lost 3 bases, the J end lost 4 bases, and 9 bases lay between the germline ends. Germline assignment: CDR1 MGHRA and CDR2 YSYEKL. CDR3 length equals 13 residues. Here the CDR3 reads CASSHSGCTEAFF. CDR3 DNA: TGCGCCAGCAGCCACTCGGGGTGCACTGAAGCTTTCTTT.